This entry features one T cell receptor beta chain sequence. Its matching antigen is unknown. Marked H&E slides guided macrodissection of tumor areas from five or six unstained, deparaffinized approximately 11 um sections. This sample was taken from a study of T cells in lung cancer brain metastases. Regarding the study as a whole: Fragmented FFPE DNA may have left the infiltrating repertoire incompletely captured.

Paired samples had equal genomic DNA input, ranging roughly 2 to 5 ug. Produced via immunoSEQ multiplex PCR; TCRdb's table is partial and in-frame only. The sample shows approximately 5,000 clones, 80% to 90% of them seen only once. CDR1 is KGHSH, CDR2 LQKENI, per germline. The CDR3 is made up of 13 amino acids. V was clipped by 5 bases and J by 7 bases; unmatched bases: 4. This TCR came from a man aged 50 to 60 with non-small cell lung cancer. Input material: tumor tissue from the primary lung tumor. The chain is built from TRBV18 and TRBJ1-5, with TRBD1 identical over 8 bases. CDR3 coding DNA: TGTGCCAGCTCAAAGGACAGGGAACAGCCCCAGCATTTT. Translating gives CASSKDREQPQHF.